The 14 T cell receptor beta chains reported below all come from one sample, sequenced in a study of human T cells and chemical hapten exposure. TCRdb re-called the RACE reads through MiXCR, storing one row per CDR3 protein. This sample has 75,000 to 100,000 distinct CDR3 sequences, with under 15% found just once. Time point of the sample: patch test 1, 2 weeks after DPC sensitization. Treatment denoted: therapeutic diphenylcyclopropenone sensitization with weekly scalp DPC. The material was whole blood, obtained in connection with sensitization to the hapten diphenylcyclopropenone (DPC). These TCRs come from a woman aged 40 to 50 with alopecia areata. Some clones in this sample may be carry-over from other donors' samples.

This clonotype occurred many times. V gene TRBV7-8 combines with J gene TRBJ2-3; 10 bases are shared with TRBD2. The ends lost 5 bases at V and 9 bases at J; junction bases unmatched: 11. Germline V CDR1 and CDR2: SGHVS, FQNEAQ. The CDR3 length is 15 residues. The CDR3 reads CASSPRTSGRLTQYF. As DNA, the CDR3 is TGTGCCAGCAGCCCGCGGACTAGCGGTCGTTTAACGCAGTATTTT. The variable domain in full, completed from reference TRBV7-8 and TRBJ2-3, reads GAGVSQSPRYKVAKRGQDVALRCDPISGHVSLFWYQQALGQGPEFLTYFQNEAQLDKSGLPSDRFFAERPEGSVSTLKIQRTQQEDSAVYLCASSPRTSGRLTQYFGPGTRLTVL.

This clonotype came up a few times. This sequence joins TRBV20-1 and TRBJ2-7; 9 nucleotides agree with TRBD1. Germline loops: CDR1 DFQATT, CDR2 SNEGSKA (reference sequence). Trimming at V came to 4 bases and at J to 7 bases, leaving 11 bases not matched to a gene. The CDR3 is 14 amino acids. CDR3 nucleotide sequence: TGCAGTGCTATCCGGGACAGGGAGGCGGAGGAGCAGTACTTC. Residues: CSAIRDREAEEQYF.

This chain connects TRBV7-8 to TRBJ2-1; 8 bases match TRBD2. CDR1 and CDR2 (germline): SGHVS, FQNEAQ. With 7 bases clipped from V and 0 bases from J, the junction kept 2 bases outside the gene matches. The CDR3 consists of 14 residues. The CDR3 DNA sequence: TGTGCCAGCATAGCGGGGAGCTCCTACAATGAGCAGTTCTTC. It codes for CASIAGSSYNEQFF.

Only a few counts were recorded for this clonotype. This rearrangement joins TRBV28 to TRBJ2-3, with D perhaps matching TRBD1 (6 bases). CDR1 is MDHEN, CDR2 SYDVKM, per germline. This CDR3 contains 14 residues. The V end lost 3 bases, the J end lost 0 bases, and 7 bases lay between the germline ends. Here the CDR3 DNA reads TGTGCCAGCAGTTTTCAGGGGAGCACAGATACGCAGTATTTT. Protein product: CASSFQGSTDTQYF.

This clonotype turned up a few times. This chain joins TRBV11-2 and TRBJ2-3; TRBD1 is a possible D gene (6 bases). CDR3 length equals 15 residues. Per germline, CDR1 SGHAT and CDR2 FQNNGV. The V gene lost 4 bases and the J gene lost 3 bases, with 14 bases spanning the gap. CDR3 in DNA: TGTGCCAGCAGCTCACCAGGGGCAGTGACAGATACGCAGTATTTT. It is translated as CASSSPGAVTDTQYF.

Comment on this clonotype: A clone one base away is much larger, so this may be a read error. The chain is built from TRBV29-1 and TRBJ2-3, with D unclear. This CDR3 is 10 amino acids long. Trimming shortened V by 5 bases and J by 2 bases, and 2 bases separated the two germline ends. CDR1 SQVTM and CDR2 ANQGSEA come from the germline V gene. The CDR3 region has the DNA TGCAGCGTTCTCACAGATACGCAGTATTTT. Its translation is CSVLTDTQYF.

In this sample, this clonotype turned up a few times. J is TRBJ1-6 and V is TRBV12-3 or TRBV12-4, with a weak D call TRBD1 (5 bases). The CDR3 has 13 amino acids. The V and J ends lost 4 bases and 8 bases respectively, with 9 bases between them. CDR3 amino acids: CASSWRGDSPLHF. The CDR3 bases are TGTGCCAGCAGTTGGAGGGGTGATTCACCCCTCCACTTT.

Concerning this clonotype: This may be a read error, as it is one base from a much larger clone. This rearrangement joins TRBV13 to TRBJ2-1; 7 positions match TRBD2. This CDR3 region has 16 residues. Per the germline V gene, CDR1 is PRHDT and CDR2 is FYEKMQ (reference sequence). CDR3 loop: CASSLDGGSSYNEQLF. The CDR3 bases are TGTGCCAGCAGCTTAGATGGCGGGAGTAGTTACAATGAGCAGTTATTC.

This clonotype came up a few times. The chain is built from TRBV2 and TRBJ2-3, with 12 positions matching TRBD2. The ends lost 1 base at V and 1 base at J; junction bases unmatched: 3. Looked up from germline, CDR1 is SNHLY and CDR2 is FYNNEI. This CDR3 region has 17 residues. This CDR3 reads CASSEGRLAGGTDTQYF. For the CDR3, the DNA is TGTGCCAGCAGTGAAGGAAGACTAGCGGGAGGCACAGATACGCAGTATTTT.

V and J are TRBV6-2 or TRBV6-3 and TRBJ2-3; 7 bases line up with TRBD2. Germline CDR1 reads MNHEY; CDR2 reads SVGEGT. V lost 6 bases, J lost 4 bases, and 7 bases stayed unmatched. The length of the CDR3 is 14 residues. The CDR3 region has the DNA TGTGCCAGCAGCCACGGAACTAGCGCAGATACGCAGTATTTT. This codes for CASSHGTSADTQYF.

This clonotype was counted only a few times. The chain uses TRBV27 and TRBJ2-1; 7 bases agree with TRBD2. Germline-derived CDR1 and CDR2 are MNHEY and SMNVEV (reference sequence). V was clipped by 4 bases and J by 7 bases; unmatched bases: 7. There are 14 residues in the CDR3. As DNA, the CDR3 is TGTGCCAGCAGTTGGACTAGGTTTGGAAATGAGCAGTTCTTC. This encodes CASSWTRFGNEQFF.

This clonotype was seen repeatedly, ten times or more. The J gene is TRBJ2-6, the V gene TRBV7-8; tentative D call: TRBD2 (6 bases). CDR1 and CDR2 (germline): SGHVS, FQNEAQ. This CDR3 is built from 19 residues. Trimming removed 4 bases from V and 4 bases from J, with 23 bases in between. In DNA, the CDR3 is TGTGCCAGCAGCTCCCAACAAGACGGGAGCCGAACCGGGGCCAACGTCCTGACTTTC. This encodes CASSSQQDGSRTGANVLTF.

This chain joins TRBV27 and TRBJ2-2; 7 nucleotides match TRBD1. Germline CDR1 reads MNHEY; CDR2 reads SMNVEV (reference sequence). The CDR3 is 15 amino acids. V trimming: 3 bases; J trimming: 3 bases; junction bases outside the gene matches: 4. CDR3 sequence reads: CASSLSRGHTGELFF. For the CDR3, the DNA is TGTGCCAGCAGTTTGAGTAGGGGGCACACCGGGGAGCTGTTTTTT.

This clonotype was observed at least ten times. CDR3 sequence reads: CASSFLGTWSYEQYF. CDR3 coding DNA: TGTGCCAGCAGTTTTCTGGGGACCTGGTCCTACGAGCAGTACTTC. The chain recombines TRBV28 with TRBJ2-7; perhaps D is TRBD1 or TRBD2 (5 bases each). Germline V gene sequence: CDR1 MDHEN, CDR2 SYDVKM. Trimming pared 3 bases from V and 1 base from J, leaving 13 bases between. The CDR3 sequence is 15 residues long.